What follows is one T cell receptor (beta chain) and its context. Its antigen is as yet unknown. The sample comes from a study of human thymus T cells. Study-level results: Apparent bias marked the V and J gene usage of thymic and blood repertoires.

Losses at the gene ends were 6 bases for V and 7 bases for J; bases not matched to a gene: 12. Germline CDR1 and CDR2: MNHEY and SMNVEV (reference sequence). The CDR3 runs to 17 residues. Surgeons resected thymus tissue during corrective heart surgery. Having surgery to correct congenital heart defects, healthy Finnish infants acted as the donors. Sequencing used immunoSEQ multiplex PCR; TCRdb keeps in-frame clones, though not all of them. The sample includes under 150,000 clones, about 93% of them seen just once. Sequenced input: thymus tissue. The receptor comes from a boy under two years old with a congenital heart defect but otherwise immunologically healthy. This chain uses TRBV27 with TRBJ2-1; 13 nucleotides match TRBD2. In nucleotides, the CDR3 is TGTGCCAGCAGCCTCACACTAGCGGGGGGGCCGGCAAATGAGCAGTTCTTC. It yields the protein CASSLTLAGGPANEQFF.